This T cell receptor (beta chain) comes out of a study of vaccination and CD4 T cells after COVID-19 (dated by TCRdb to the early 2020s). For the study in its entirety: SARS-CoV-2 positivity had been established in the convalescent patients by nasal swab PCR, and mild disease was recorded in about 9 of these patients and severe disease in one. Six males and four females were included in the convalescent cohort, with two Hispanic individuals, seven Caucasians, two Asians and one multiracial person represented. Participants received two doses of either the Pfizer-BioNTech BNT162b2 vaccine (n=8) or the Moderna mRNA-1273 vaccine (n=2). Post-COVID blood samples from convalescent patients were collected a median of around 110 days after diagnosis, with a range of 35 to 161 days. Post-vaccine blood samples were taken a median of around 70 days after the second vaccine dose, with a range of 14 to 241 days. Culture stimuli were overlapping spike peptide pools from SARS-CoV-2 and from the common cold coronaviruses HCoV-NL63, HCoV-OC43 and HCoV-229E. In control cultures, a CEFX viral epitope pool was used as positive control, an HIV-1 Nef peptide pool was used as negative control, or no peptide was added. In roughly 11 COVID-19 convalescent patients and 4 infection-naive healthy vaccine recipients, the spike-specific CD4+ TCR repertoire before mRNA vaccination was compared with the repertoire after mRNA vaccination. Results the study describes overall, beyond this receptor: The median number of SARS-CoV-2-reactive clonotypes rose from under 25 after infection to 38 after vaccination, but the change was not significant. Of the vaccine-specific clones found in convalescent patients, nearly all (304 of 307) were mono-reactive for SARS-CoV-2 spike instead of being cross-reactive with common cold coronaviruses. Among convalescent patients, a median around 83% of the SARS-CoV-2-reactive clones seen after vaccination appeared only after vaccination, which suggests priming specific to the vaccine. Only a relatively small number of convalescent patients were included in the study, and early timepoints following natural infection were not analyzed.

The treatment or condition label of this sample denotes: approximately 10-day PBMC culture with coronavirus spike peptide pools or control peptides (ViraFEST assay). The ViraFEST assay, used in the study, expanded antigen-specific T cells with peptide pools and then identified the expanded clonotypes through TCR sequencing. The convalescent patients' positive SARS-CoV-2 PCR tests were from March to December 2020, which was before the Alpha, Beta and Delta variants emerged in the United States. PBMCs were cultured at around 2.2 million per well in IMDM supplemented with 5% human AB serum and about 9.5 IU/ml IL-2, with about 10 ug/ml peptide pools added. Half of the culture medium was replaced with fresh IL-2-containing medium on days 3 and 7. After around 11 days of culture, CD4+ T cells were isolated by negative selection with the EasySep CD4+ T cell isolation kit. PBMCs were separated from whole blood using Ficoll-Paque Plus gradient centrifugation and then either used fresh or cryopreserved at -140C. Culture conditions were generally each tested in triplicate wells.

The library was obtained by PCR. DNA from cultured CD4+ T cells was subjected to TCR sequencing with the Oncomine TCR Beta short-read assay at the Johns Hopkins FTIC core. The QIAamp micro DNA kit was used to extract genomic DNA from the cultured CD4+ T cells. Oncomine TCR Beta libraries from cultured CD4+ T cells were pooled with unique dual indexes and sequenced on an Illumina iSeq 100. From the authors' description of their analysis: Non-productive sequences were removed, and CDR3s that did not start with C, did not end with F or W, or were shorter than 7 amino acids were discarded. Antigen-specific clonotypes were identified with the MANAFEST web application by comparing peptide-stimulated wells with reference and other culture wells. For a clone to be called positive, the clone needed an FDR below 0.05, an odds ratio above 5, and a productive frequency above 0.1% in at least two of three replicate wells. A clonotype counted as cross-reactive if it showed significant expansion both in the SARS-CoV-2 spike wells and in at least one common cold coronavirus spike condition. CDR3 homology was assessed with Levenshtein distances (stringdist) and unrooted phylogenetic trees (ape) in R version 3.6.1. The raw public reads went through TCRdb reprocessing: fastp at Q25, MiXCR clone calling, in-frame beta chains kept. Each CDR3 protein gets just one entry, which takes the most common genes and DNA from the rows behind it. TCRdb's processing, not the study's, gives the V and J calls here. This sample gives 12,000 to 15,000 distinct CDR3 sequences in total; 52% of them show up just once. Of the sample, less than 7.5% is held by the ten largest clones.

From its cysteine to its phenylalanine, the CDR3 spans 15 amino acids. Just CDR3 DNA is preserved here, 45 bases in frame from base 1. Details on this clonotype: Its antigen target is currently unknown. Qualities for individual bases were not recorded, and no much larger clone is one base off.

The chain links TRBV21-1 with TRBJ2-2; the table's D call, TRBD1, has no DNA check behind it. TRBV21-1 has pseudogene status. The sequenced material came from CD4+ T cells from blood, cultured in vitro. This clonotype was obtained from a human donor who had recovered from COVID-19. CDR3 sequence: CASSKTTGDTGELFF. Here is the DNA: TGTGCCAGCAGCAAGACGACGGGGGATACCGGGGAGCTGTTTTTT.